This TCR beta chain was obtained from a study of blood T cell repertoires in COVID-19. As for the study in general: Spain, Italy and the United States supplied samples that represented acute and convalescent COVID-19.

Participants were placed into cohorts based on the clinical history they reported. Donors in Cohort 3 who had recovered were those with two negative PCRs, healthcare professional clearance, or resolution of their symptoms. Original data processing: It was from reference gene primer amplification that nucleated cell counts were estimated. TCRdb keeps only in-frame clones here, not all; method: immunoSEQ multiplex PCR. Clone size and V and J calls were adopted from that table, with D and trimming inferred from the DNA. This sample has about 430,000 clones, with 80% to 90% found just once. CDR3 length: 15 residues. Trimming at V came to 3 bases and at J to 5 bases, leaving 5 bases not matched to a gene. Germline-derived CDR1 and CDR2 are LGHDT and YNNKEL (reference sequence).

The chain combines TRBV3-1 (or the pseudogene TRBV3-2) with TRBJ2-5, with 11 positions matching TRBD2. The sequence was collected from a man aged 30 to 39 who had recovered from COVID-19. The source material was PBMCs or T cells enriched from blood (not recorded which). The CDR3 loop is CASSQGTSGKETQYF. The CDR3 DNA is TGTGCCAGCAGCCAGGGGACTAGCGGAAAGGAGACCCAGTACTTC.